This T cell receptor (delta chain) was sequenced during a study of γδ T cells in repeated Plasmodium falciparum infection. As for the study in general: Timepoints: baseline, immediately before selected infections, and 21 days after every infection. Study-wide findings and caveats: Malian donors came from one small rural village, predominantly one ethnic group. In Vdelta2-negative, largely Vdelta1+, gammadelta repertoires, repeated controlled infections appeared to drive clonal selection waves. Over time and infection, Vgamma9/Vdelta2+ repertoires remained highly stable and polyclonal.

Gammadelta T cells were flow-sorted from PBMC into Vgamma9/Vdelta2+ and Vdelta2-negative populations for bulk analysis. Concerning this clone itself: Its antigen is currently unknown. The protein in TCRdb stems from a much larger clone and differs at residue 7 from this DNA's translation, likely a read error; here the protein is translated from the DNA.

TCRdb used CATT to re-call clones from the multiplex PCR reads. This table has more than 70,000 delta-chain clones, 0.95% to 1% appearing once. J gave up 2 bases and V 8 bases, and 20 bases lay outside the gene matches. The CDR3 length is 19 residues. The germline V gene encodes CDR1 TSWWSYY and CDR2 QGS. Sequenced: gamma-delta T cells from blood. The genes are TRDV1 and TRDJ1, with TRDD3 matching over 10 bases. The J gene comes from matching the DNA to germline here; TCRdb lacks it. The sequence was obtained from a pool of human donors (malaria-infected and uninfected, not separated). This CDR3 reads CALTITYGYLLGDTDKLIF. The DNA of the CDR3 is TGTGCTCTTACCATTACCTATGGTTATTTACTGGGGGATACCGATAAACTCATCTTT.